One and the same sample provided the 6 T cell receptor beta chains below, sequenced in a study of early T cells in non-severe SARS-CoV-2 infection. TCRdb independently ran MiXCR on the 5' RACE reads; one entry per CDR3 protein. In the table there are some 49,000 distinct CDR3 sequences, around 8% of which are singletons. Sequenced material: whole blood. Source of these receptors: an adult who was a healthcare worker with PCR-confirmed SARS-CoV-2 infection or an uninfected control (not recorded which).

This clonotype was seen a few times. Sequence at one end of the junction differs from germline and may be a read error. This rearrangement joins TRBV2 to TRBJ2-5; D not certain. There are 13 residues in the CDR3. The germline V gene has CDR1 SNHLY and CDR2 FYNNEI. DNA of the CDR3: TGTGCCAGCAGTCGGACGGCCGAAGATACCCAGTACTTC. Protein product: CASSRTAEDTQYF.

This sequence joins TRBV5-4 and TRBJ2-3; D is unresolved. V lost 0 bases and J lost 2, with 7 bases in between. Germline V gene sequence: CDR1 SGHNT, CDR2 YYREEE (reference sequence). CDR3 length: 14 amino acids. The CDR3 protein is CASSLGTNTDTQYF. The DNA of the CDR3 is TGTGCCAGCAGCTTGGGTACCAACACAGATACGCAGTATTTT.

This clonotype showed up just a few times. The chain links TRBV27 to TRBJ2-1, with D possibly matching TRBD2 (6 bases). The length of the CDR3 is 15 residues. V shed 3 bases and J shed 4 bases, with 13 bases lying between them. Germline loops: CDR1 MNHEY, CDR2 SMNVEV (reference sequence). The DNA for the CDR3 is TGTGCCAGCAGTTTCTCAGCCGGGGGATACAATGAGCAGTTCTTC. Encoded protein: CASSFSAGGYNEQFF.

This chain uses TRBV15 with TRBJ2-2; D gene unclear. Trimming stripped 0 bases from V and 7 bases from J, with 9 bases between. This CDR3 is 14 amino acids long. Germline V lookup: CDR1 LNHNV, CDR2 YYDKDF (reference sequence). The CDR3 region is CATSRDSTVGELFF. Written as DNA, the CDR3 is TGTGCCACCAGCAGAGATTCTACAGTCGGGGAGCTGTTTTTT.

This clonotype has only a few counts. V is TRBV4-1 and J is TRBJ2-1; TRBD2 aligns across 11 bases. Trimming cost V 1 base and J 2 bases; bases outside gene matches: 10. The germline V gene encodes CDR1 MGHRA and CDR2 YSYEKL. The CDR3 extends over 19 amino acids. CDR3 in DNA: TGCGCCAGCAGCCAAGGCGCTCCTAGCGGGGGGCCCACCTACAATGAGCAGTTCTTC. This gives the protein CASSQGAPSGGPTYNEQFF.

This clonotype was seen only a few times. The rearrangement links TRBV20-1 to TRBJ2-1; 7 nucleotides agree with TRBD2. Germline V gene data show CDR1 as DFQATT and CDR2 as SNEGSKA (reference sequence). This CDR3 has 11 amino acids. The CDR3 DNA follows: TGCAGGGCTGGCGGGGGCAATGAGCAGTTCTTC. This translates into CRAGGGNEQFF.